This T cell receptor beta chain appears in the sequencing data of a study of blood T cell repertoires in COVID-19 (dated by TCRdb to 2020 to 2021). Context from the whole study: The collaborator samples originated in the United States, Italy and Spain and spanned the acute and convalescent phases of COVID-19. The samples were drawn from the first 160 participants of the ongoing ImmuneRACE study and from some 1,300 subjects provided by 6 global collaborators. Where available, HLA class I and class II types were taken from metadata supplied by the sample provider and were not determined by assay-based typing. A freely available public database, intended as a resource for researchers studying the immune response to SARS-CoV-2, is where the repertoires were released. Sample metadata almost always included a de-identified subject ID, COVID-19 status, age in years and sex. The material from the prospective study consisted of cDNA or gDNA derived from T cells, B-cell-depleted T cells, or PBMCs. Subjects who had been exposed to COVID-19, were actively infected with it, or had recovered from it provided the deeply sampled blood TCRbeta repertoires that made up the dataset.

The immunoSEQ Assay, a bias-controlled multiplex PCR, was used to amplify TCRbeta CDR3 regions from genomic DNA. The original methods were these. The number of nucleated cells in each sample was estimated by amplification of reference gene primers within the assay. To quantify the absolute abundance of each unique TCRbeta CDR3 rearrangement, sequence reads were collapsed and filtered. For each sample, productive Simpson clonality was calculated as the square root of Simpson's diversity index over productive rearrangements. TCRdb provides this immuneACCESS table in a form limited to in-frame rearrangements. Some clones are lacking; in checked studies, under half of them reflect an unresolved V gene, and why the rest are absent is not known. That table is the source of V, J and clone size, and D and trimming were worked out from the DNA. The sample has about 100,000 clones on record, around 85% of them singletons. The top ten hold 2% to 3% of the sample.

In the prospective study, participants were roughly 18 to 100 years old, resided in approximately 22 geographic areas of the United States, and were enrolled through a virtual design. In the prospective study, cohorts were assigned on the basis of participant-reported clinical history obtained from a screening survey and a study questionnaire. For ImmuneRACE Cohort 3, a participant was defined as recovered based on two consecutive negative NP/OP PCR tests, clearance by a healthcare professional, or resolution of symptoms. In the prospective study, mobile phlebotomists collected whole blood, serum and a nasopharyngeal or oropharyngeal swab from each participant. Prospective study participants could optionally give additional blood draws and questionnaires over an approximately 2-month period. Before DNA extraction, prospective study blood samples were shipped either frozen or at room temperature.

The paper as a whole reports these results and caveats: The quantity of clinical and demographic metadata differed by source and by participant and was supplied without curation.

On this clone itself: Its antigen is not yet known. Per-nucleotide qualities are absent, and no much larger clonotype sits a single base away.

V lost 5 bases and J lost 6 bases; the stretch between them is 11 bases long. CDR1 and CDR2 are drawn from the germline V gene (reference sequence): LNHDA, SQIVND. The CDR3 covers 13 residues, taking in both the cysteine and the phenylalanine. The DNA shown is the 39-base CDR3, in frame from base 1. Sequences were obtained from PBMCs or T cells enriched from blood (not recorded which). Recombination connected TRBV19 to TRBJ1-3, with no confident D gene call. This receptor was obtained from a woman aged 45-59 years who had recovered from COVID-19. In nucleotides, the sequence is TGTGCCAGTAGTTCGCCAGGCGAAAACACCATATATTTT. Translated, it gives CASSSPGENTIYF.